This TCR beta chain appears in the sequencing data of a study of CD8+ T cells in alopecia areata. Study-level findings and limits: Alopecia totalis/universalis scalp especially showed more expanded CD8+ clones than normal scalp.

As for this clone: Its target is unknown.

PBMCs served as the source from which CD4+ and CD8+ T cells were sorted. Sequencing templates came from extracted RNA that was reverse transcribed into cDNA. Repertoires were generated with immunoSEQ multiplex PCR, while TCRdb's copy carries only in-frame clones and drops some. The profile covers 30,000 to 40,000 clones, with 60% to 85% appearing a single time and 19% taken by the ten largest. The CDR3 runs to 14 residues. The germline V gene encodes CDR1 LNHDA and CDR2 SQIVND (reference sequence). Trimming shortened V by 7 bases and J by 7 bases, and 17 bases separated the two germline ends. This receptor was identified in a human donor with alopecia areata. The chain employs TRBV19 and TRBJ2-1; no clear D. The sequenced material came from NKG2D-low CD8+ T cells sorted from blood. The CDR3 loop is CASTGPGRGNEQFF. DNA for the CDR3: TGTGCCAGTACCGGCCCGGGCCGCGGAAATGAGCAGTTCTTC.